The source of this T cell receptor beta chain is a study of T cell responses to AZD1222 COVID-19 vaccine. Whole-study findings and limits: Vaccine-associated CD4 TCRs spanned spike, dominant at 160-218 and 743-854. Only 5 or 6 individuals given AZD1222 were seropositive at baseline.

The CDR3 is 15 residues long. CDR1 and CDR2 from the germline V gene are SNHLY and FYNNEI. The germline V and J ends were trimmed by 3 bases and 3 bases, with 14 bases remaining between them. Comments on this clone: Its antigen is currently unknown.

Using immunoSEQ multiplex PCR, the repertoire was profiled, and TCRdb retains in-frame clones only, with some absent. The sample carries approximately 99,000 clones, more than 70% recorded once. Sequencing used peripheral blood, obtained on day 0 of MenACWY control vaccination. This sequence was found in an adult in good health. The chain combines TRBV2 with TRBJ1-2, with unresolved D. This CDR3 reads CASSDPRESYYGYTF. CDR3 sequence (DNA): TGTGCCAGCAGTGATCCGCGGGAATCCTACTATGGCTACACCTTC.